This record covers a single TCR beta chain. Its antigen is not known. The data stem from a study of cytomegalovirus exposure and HLA in healthy donors. Findings of the study overall: Trimming of TCR beta V- and J-genes showed a link, identified in a later analysis, to a missense DCLRE1C variant. Most TCR sequences proved rare, with some public TCRs found in many donors. Researchers reported in a later analysis that common viral pathogens appeared linked to several top clusters. Most subjects had HLA-A and HLA-B alleles reportedly predicted accurately by TCR beta sequences.

PCR amplification relied on 60 Vbeta primers (plus 13 Jbeta primers). Only in-frame clones appear in the TCRdb table, and some are missing; sequencing was by immunoSEQ multiplex PCR. Of 100,000 to 150,000 clones in the sample, roughly 82% are singletons; the top ten hold 2.5% to 3.5%. Sequences were obtained from PBMCs. This receptor was identified in a woman aged 18-30 years in good health and CMV-seropositive.

CDR3 in DNA: TGTGCCAGCAGTGCCCCCGGGACAGGGTTAGATACGCAGTATTTT. Translated, it gives CASSAPGTGLDTQYF. The gene calls are TRBV6-6 and TRBJ2-3, with 9 bases lining up with TRBD1. Germline CDR1 is MNHNY and CDR2 is SVGAGI (reference sequence). The CDR3 totals 15 residues. With V trimmed by 5 bases and J by 5 bases, 8 bases remained unmatched.